This TCR beta chain stems from a study of beta chain features in type 1 diabetes. Study-wide results and limits: In cDNA sequencing, cells with high TCR expression could be over-represented.

As every portion of the isolated RNA was reverse transcribed, the sequencing read expressed TCRB transcripts. The assay was immunoSEQ multiplex PCR, and TCRdb's table has in-frame clones only and misses some. The sample holds under 20,000 clones, around 50% seen once. This clone was observed a handful of times. The target antigen is unknown. Deletions cut 4 bases from V and 1 base from J, with 5 bases between. CDR3 length: 12 amino acids. The germline CDR1 and CDR2 sequences are SGHRS and YFSETQ. The gene calls are TRBV5-1 and TRBJ2-5; tentative D call: TRBD1 (5 bases). Source material: stem cell memory CD4+ T cells from blood. The clonotype originates from a man aged 18 to 30 in good health. The CDR3 sequence is CASSRGQETQYF. CDR3 sequence (DNA): TGCGCCAGCAGCAGGGGCCAAGAGACCCAGTACTTC.